The T cell receptor (beta chain) described here comes from a study of graft-versus-host responses after intestinal transplantation. Only in-frame clones appear in the TCRdb table, and some are missing; sequencing was by immunoSEQ multiplex PCR. The sample lists 75,000 to 100,000 clones, over 80% occurring once. Worth noting for this clone: The antigen remains undetermined.

The V and J ends lost 5 bases and 2 bases, in that order; junction bases with no gene match: 14. This CDR3 has 18 amino acids. Germline V gives CDR1 SGHTA, CDR2 FQGTGA. The J gene is TRBJ2-1, the V gene TRBV7-3; 8 bases are shared with TRBD2. The receptor was derived from a human donor who received an intestinal transplant. Sample: unstimulated CD8+ T cells sorted from spleen or lymph node cells, taken before intestinal transplant. The CDR3: CASSPTPRPGGPYNEQFF. The DNA for the CDR3 is TGTGCCAGCAGCCCAACGCCCAGGCCGGGGGGGCCCTACAATGAGCAGTTCTTC.